The next 21 T cell receptor beta chains were all read from a single sample in a study of beta chain features in type 1 diabetes (dated by TCRdb to 2017 to 2018). The library was produced with the immunoSEQ multiplex PCR assay. The entire amount of isolated RNA was reverse transcribed using the High Capacity cDNA Reverse Transcription Kit, so the sequenced TCRB transcripts were expressed ones. TCRdb's version of the immuneACCESS table is confined to in-frame rearrangements and falls short of the full clone set. An unresolved V gene accounts for under half of the shortfall where checked; the remainder is of unknown origin. This sample lists some 220,000 clones; about a tenth were detected once. Together, the top ten hold approximately 1.5% of the sample. The sample was central memory CD4+ T cells from blood. These receptors all come from a man between 18 and 35 years old in good health.

This clone was counted ten times or more. The genes are TRBV28 and TRBJ1-3; no definite D call. The CDR3 loop spans 16 amino acids. V was trimmed by 0 bases and J by 3 bases, leaving 12 bases between them. Per germline, CDR1 MDHEN and CDR2 SYDVKM. Here the CDR3 reads CASSLWETRDGNTIYF. CDR3 DNA sequence: TGTGCCAGCAGTTTATGGGAGACTCGGGATGGAAACACCATATATTTT.

V usage is TRBV14 and J usage is TRBJ2-6, with 7 bases that match TRBD2. The CDR3 contains 15 residues. With V trimmed by 0 bases and J by 7 bases, 3 bases remained unmatched. The V gene's germline CDR1 is SGHDN and CDR2 FVKESK. CDR3 sequence reads: CASSQDSGFANVLTF. CDR3 bases: TGTGCCAGCAGCCAAGATAGCGGGTTCGCCAACGTCCTGACTTTC.

The chain combines TRBV30 with TRBJ1-2, with TRBD1 identical over 9 bases. The V segment lost 3 bases and the J segment 2 bases; nucleotides outside the gene matches: 7. Per germline, CDR1 GTSNPN and CDR2 SVGIG (reference sequence). The CDR3 spans 15 residues. In DNA, the CDR3 is TGTGCCTGGAGCCTAGGGGGACAGGGCAACTATGGCTACACCTTC. It codes for CAWSLGGQGNYGYTF.

On this clone itself: This could be a read error, since a much larger clone is one nucleotide away. This chain connects TRBV29-1 to TRBJ2-5; the match to TRBD1 covers 9 bases. V shed 7 bases, J shed 5 bases, and the junction held 8 bases outside the gene matches. Germline V gene data show CDR1 as SQVTM and CDR2 as ANQGSEA. The CDR3 has 13 amino acids. In DNA, the CDR3 is TGCAGCGGTGACAGGGGGAAGAGGGAGACCCAGTACTTC. This translates into CSGDRGKRETQYF.

The sample holds many counts of this clone. The chain is built from TRBV18 and TRBJ1-2, with 8 bases aligning to TRBD1. CDR3 length equals 14 residues. Per the germline V gene, CDR1 is KGHSH and CDR2 is LQKENI. With V trimmed by 6 bases and J by 6 bases, 9 bases remained unmatched. The CDR3 nucleotides are TGTGCCAGCTCCCCGGACAGGGATCGGAATGGCTACACCTTC. Translating gives CASSPDRDRNGYTF.

The chain couples TRBV29-1 to TRBJ1-2; weak D call: TRBD1 (5 bases). Trimming took 0 bases from V and 7 from J, leaving 15 bases between them. Germline V gives CDR1 SQVTM, CDR2 ANQGSEA. The CDR3 loop spans 14 amino acids. DNA for the CDR3: TGCAGCGTTGAAGATCCCCCAGGGTCGATTGGCTACACCTTC. Its translation: CSVEDPPGSIGYTF.

This clone was picked up a small number of times. This chain connects TRBV5-1 to TRBJ2-7; D uncertain. Germline CDR1 reads SGHRS; CDR2 reads YFSETQ. The CDR3 extends over 15 amino acids. Trimming removed 4 bases at V and 0 bases at J, with 14 bases between. CDR3 residues: CASSHGPPSSYEQYF. The CDR3 nucleotides are TGCGCCAGCAGCCACGGACCCCCGAGCTCCTACGAGCAGTACTTC.

The V gene is TRBV5-1, the J gene TRBJ1-4, with unresolved D. CDR3 length: 15 residues. The V gene's germline CDR1 is SGHRS and CDR2 YFSETQ. Between the trimmed V and J ends, which lost 4 bases and 6 bases, there was a span of 16 bases. The CDR3 region is CASSPYGRRDEKLFF. CDR3 nucleotides: TGCGCCAGCAGCCCCTACGGGCGGCGAGATGAAAAACTGTTTTTT.

This chain joins TRBV30 and TRBJ2-2, with unresolved D. This CDR3 comprises 14 residues. V shed 6 bases and J shed 6 bases, with 17 bases lying between them. Germline-derived CDR1 and CDR2 are GTSNPN and SVGIG (reference sequence). The CDR3 nucleotides read TGTGCCTGCCGCCTAAAATTTCAGGCCGGGGAGCTGTTTTTT. Residues: CACRLKFQAGELFF.

This clone was counted many times. This chain connects TRBV28 to TRBJ1-2; D call uncertain. Germline CDR1 is MDHEN and CDR2 is SYDVKM. Trimming left V 2 bases short and J 4 bases short, with 8 bases between. The length of the CDR3 is 13 residues. CDR3 residues: CASSLGDTYGYTF. CDR3 DNA: TGTGCCAGCAGTTTAGGAGACACCTATGGCTACACCTTC.

The rearrangement links TRBV19 to TRBJ2-5; D perhaps matches TRBD2 (5 bases). The CDR3 length is 16 residues. Germline lookup yields CDR1 LNHDA and CDR2 SQIVND (reference sequence). V lost 6 bases and J 1 base, leaving 18 bases between the germline ends. CDR3 loop: CASRMGRGGSQETQYF. CDR3 nucleotides: TGTGCCAGTAGGATGGGTAGAGGCGGGTCCCAAGAGACCCAGTACTTC.

This clone was counted between two and nine times. J is TRBJ1-4 and V is TRBV30, with D uncertain. Trimming took off 3 bases at V and 5 bases at J, with 10 bases between the two ends. The CDR3 length is 13 residues. CDR1 and CDR2 (germline): GTSNPN, SVGIG (reference sequence). CDR3 DNA: TGTGCCTGGAGAAGATTAGAAAATGAAAAACTGTTTTTT. Protein product: CAWRRLENEKLFF.

This clone was counted a few times. V and J are TRBV11-2 and TRBJ2-5, with D perhaps given as TRBD1 or TRBD2 (5 bases each). Germline values: CDR1 SGHAT, CDR2 FQNNGV. This CDR3 comprises 17 residues. The ends were cut back, 4 bases at V and 7 bases at J, with 25 bases in the middle. CDR3 sequence: CASSSEGPINRWVTQYF. The CDR3 nucleotides are TGTGCCAGCAGCTCAGAGGGACCTATCAACCGTTGGGTGACCCAGTACTTC.

This clone was seen a few times. This sequence joins TRBV14 and TRBJ2-7; TRBD2 agrees at 9 bases. This CDR3 comprises 16 residues. Trimming cost V 3 bases and J 0 bases; bases outside gene matches: 6. CDR1 SGHDN and CDR2 FVKESK come from the germline V gene. CDR3 in amino acids: CASSHFRTSDSYEQYF. DNA for the CDR3: TGTGCCAGCAGCCATTTTAGGACTAGCGACTCCTACGAGCAGTACTTC.

This rearrangement joins TRBV25-1 to TRBJ2-1; possibly TRBD1 for D (8 bases). Looked up from germline, CDR1 is MGHDK and CDR2 is SYGVNS. The CDR3 is 17 residues long. V lost 0 bases to trimming and J lost 5 bases, with 17 bases between them. CDR3 sequence (DNA): TGTGCCAGCAGTGAATACGAGACAGGGGCGGGGGACAATGAGCAGTTCTTC. Its translation is CASSEYETGAGDNEQFF.

This clone appeared a few times. This chain joins TRBV28 and TRBJ2-1, with unresolved D. The CDR3 consists of 11 residues. The V end was cut by 5 bases, the J end by 15 bases, with 14 bases between. Germline V gene lookup returns CDR1 MDHEN and CDR2 SYDVKM. CDR3 sequence reads: CASSTTRSRFF. CDR3 coding DNA: TGTGCCAGCAGTACCACGCGGAGTCGGTTCTTC.

V is TRBV11-3 and J is TRBJ2-5, with 7 positions matching TRBD1. After removal of 4 bases from V and 3 bases from J, the junction contained 5 bases not matched to a gene. Germline CDR1 reads SGHNT; CDR2 reads YENEEA. The CDR3 is 14 residues long. The CDR3 nucleotides read TGTGCCAGCAGCTCGCGACAGGGTAAAGAGACCCAGTACTTC. The encoded protein is CASSSRQGKETQYF.

This clone was seen repeatedly, ten times or more. V usage is TRBV6-5 and J usage is TRBJ2-1; TRBD2 agrees at 12 bases. Germline CDR1 MNHEY, CDR2 SVGAGI. The CDR3 runs to 16 residues. Losses at the gene ends were 4 bases for V and 7 bases for J; bases not matched to a gene: 8. CDR3 nucleotide sequence: TGTGCCAGCAGTTCCACTAGCGGGAGGATTCGGAATGAGCAGTTCTTC. This sequence encodes CASSSTSGRIRNEQFF.

The chain joins TRBV5-1 to TRBJ2-7, with D possibly TRBD2 on 6 matching bases. The CDR3 is 14 residues long. Germline CDR1 SGHRS, CDR2 YFSETQ. The V and J ends lost 4 bases and 4 bases respectively, with 15 bases between them. DNA of the CDR3: TGCGCCAGCAGCCGGTCGGGAGCACAGTACGAGCAGTACTTC. Protein sequence: CASSRSGAQYEQYF.

This clone was seen more than once but under ten times. The chain has TRBV5-1 and TRBJ2-2, with D possibly matching TRBD1 (5 bases). Trimming stripped 5 bases from V and 1 base from J, with 9 bases between. The CDR3 covers 14 residues. The germline CDR1 and CDR2 sequences are SGHRS and YFSETQ. The CDR3 sequence is CASRDKMNTGELFF. The CDR3 coding sequence is TGCGCCAGCAGGGACAAGATGAACACCGGGGAGCTGTTTTTT.

The V and J genes are TRBV6-5 and TRBJ1-1, with D possibly matching TRBD1 (6 bases). Germline-derived CDR1 and CDR2 are MNHEY and SVGAGI. CDR3 length: 14 amino acids. V was trimmed by 6 bases and J by 5 bases, leaving 16 bases between them. In nucleotides, the CDR3 is TGTGCCAGCAGCACAAGGGCCCAGGGGACTGAAGCTTTCTTT. It specifies CASSTRAQGTEAFF.